The 7 T cell receptor beta chains presented below share a single source sample, sequenced in a study of CD8+CD57+ T cells in acquired aplastic anemia. Genomic DNA, serving as template, underwent TCR beta VDJ and CDR3 profiling. TCRdb reprocessed the reads via MiXCR and lists one record per CDR3 protein. Among around 180,000 distinct CDR3 sequences listed, less than 50% were seen once. CD8+CD57+ cell expansion had been shown by flow cytometry in patients chosen for sequencing. The specimen was sorted CD4+, CD8+, or CD8+CD57+ T cells (not recorded which) from PBMCs. Source of these receptors: a human donor with aplastic anemia.

This clonotype has a handful of counts. V and J are TRBV11-3 and TRBJ2-3; 7 bases map to TRBD2. The germline V gene encodes CDR1 SGHNT and CDR2 YENEEA. The V segment lost 2 bases and the J segment 3 bases; nucleotides outside the gene matches: 2. The CDR3 is 14 amino acids. This chain's CDR3 is CASSLLRGTDTQYF. In nucleotides, the CDR3 is TGTGCCAGCAGCTTATTGCGGGGGACAGATACGCAGTATTTT.

The gene calls are TRBV12-3 or TRBV12-4 and TRBJ2-7, with TRBD2 matching over 7 bases. This CDR3 is built from 14 residues. The V gene end was trimmed by 1 base and the J gene end by 3 bases; junction bases not matched to a gene: 3. CDR3 bases: TGTGCCAGCAGTTTAGGGGGGGGAAACTACGAGCAGTACTTC. Residues: CASSLGGGNYEQYF.

The chain carries TRBV20-1 and TRBJ2-5; 8 bases are shared with TRBD2. Germline V gene data show CDR1 as DFQATT and CDR2 as SNEGSKA (reference sequence). V lost 1 base, J lost 3 bases, and 19 bases stayed unmatched. The CDR3 loop spans 19 amino acids. In DNA form, the CDR3 reads TGCAGTGCTAGAGCCCCAACCCTAGCCTATACTAGCGGCGAAGAGACCCAGTACTTC. This sequence encodes CSARAPTLAYTSGEETQYF.

This clonotype was detected ten times or more. CDR3 coding DNA: TGTGCCAGCAGCGTCTCATCCAGGGTTGGCGATGAGCAGTTCTTC. It codes for CASSVSSRVGDEQFF. V is TRBV9 and J is TRBJ2-1; D possibly corresponds to TRBD1 (5 bases). CDR1 is SGDLS and CDR2 is YYNGEE in the germline V gene. CDR3 length equals 15 residues. V shed 2 bases and J shed 8 bases, with 17 bases lying between them.

This clonotype was seen only a few times. The chain employs TRBV24-1 and TRBJ1-1; no clear D gene. CDR1 and CDR2 from the germline V gene are KGHDR and SFDVKD. This CDR3 region has 15 residues. The V gene lost 5 bases and the J gene lost 10 bases, with 22 bases spanning the gap. The CDR3 sequence: CATSGARPSDAGAFF. Here the CDR3 DNA reads TGTGCCACCAGTGGGGCACGACCCTCAGATGCAGGAGCTTTCTTT.

Many counts were recorded for this clonotype. The chain couples TRBV19 to TRBJ2-3, with TRBD1 matching 9 bases. V dropped 8 bases and J dropped 1; count of bases not matched to a gene: 7. CDR1 and CDR2 (germline): LNHDA, SQIVND (reference sequence). The CDR3 extends over 15 amino acids. The DNA for the CDR3 is TGTGCCAGTGGGGACAGGGCTATGGGCACAGATACGCAGTATTTT. Its translation is CASGDRAMGTDTQYF.

This clonotype came up a few times. V usage is TRBV19 and J usage is TRBJ2-1; 8 nucleotides align to TRBD2. V shed 6 bases and J 2 bases; nucleotides not matched to a gene: 3. There are 14 residues in the CDR3. Germline V gene data show CDR1 as LNHDA and CDR2 as SQIVND (reference sequence). CDR3 region: CASRLAGTYNEQFF. CDR3 bases: TGTGCCAGTAGGCTAGCGGGTACCTACAATGAGCAGTTCTTC.